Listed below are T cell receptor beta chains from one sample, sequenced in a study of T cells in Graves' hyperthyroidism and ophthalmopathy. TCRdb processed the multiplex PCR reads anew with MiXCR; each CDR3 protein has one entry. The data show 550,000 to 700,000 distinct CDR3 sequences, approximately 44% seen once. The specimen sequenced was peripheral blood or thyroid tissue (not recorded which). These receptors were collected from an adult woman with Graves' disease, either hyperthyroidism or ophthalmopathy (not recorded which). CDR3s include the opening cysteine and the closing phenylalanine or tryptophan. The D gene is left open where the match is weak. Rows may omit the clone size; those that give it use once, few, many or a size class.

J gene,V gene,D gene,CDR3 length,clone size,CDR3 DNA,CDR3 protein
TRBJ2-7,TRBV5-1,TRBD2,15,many,TGCGCCAGCAGCAAGACTAGCGCCAACTCCTACGAGCAGTACTTC,CASSKTSANSYEQYF
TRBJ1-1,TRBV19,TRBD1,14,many,TGTGCCAGTAGTAGAGGACAGGGGAGCACTGAAGCTTTCTTT,CASSRGQGSTEAFF
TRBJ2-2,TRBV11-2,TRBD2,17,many,TGTGCCAGCAGTCCCAACGGACTAGCCTCCCTGGCCGGGGAGCTGTTTTTT,CASSPNGLASLAGELFF
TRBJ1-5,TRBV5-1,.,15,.,TGCGCCAGCAGCGGGAAGACAGGCCTCAATCAGCCCCAGCATTTT,CASSGKTGLNQPQHF
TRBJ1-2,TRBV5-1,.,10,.,TGCGCCAGCAGCGACCAGGGCTACACCTTC,CASSDQGYTF
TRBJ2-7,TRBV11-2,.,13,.,TGTGCCAGCAAGCAACCGGGGGAGTACGAGCAGTACTTC,CASKQPGEYEQYF
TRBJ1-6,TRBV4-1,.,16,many,TGCGCCAGCAGCCAAGATCCGGGCCAAGGGTATTCACCCCTCCACTTT,CASSQDPGQGYSPLHF
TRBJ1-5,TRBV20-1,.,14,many,TGCAGTGCTAGAACCCCAGAGTTCAATCAGCCCCAGCATTTT,CSARTPEFNQPQHF
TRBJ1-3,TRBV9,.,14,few,TGTGCCAGCAGCCCGATCGGGACTGGAAACACCATATATTTT,CASSPIGTGNTIYF
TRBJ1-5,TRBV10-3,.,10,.,TGTGCCTCCGCCGGGCGGACCCAGCATTTT,CASAGRTQHF
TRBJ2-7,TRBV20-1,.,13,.,TGCAGTGCTAGGGTAGGGTACTCCTACGAGCAGTACTTC,CSARVGYSYEQYF
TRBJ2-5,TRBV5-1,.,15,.,TGCGCCAGCAGCTTGGATGGGGGAATAGGGGAGACCCAGTACTTC,CASSLDGGIGETQYF
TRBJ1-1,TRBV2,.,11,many,TGTGCCAGCAGCAAGGGGGCTGAAGCTTTCTTT,CASSKGAEAFF
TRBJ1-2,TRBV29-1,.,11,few,TGCAGCGTTGTGTCCGGCTATGGCTACACCTTC,CSVVSGYGYTF
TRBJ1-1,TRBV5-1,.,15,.,TGCGCCAGCAGCTTGGAAATAGGGATGAACACTGAAGCTTTCTTT,CASSLEIGMNTEAFF
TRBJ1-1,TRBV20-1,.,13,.,TGCAGTGCTAGAAATCCGACAGCGAATAAAGCTTTCTTT,CSARNPTANKAFF
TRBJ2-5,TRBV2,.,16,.,TGTGCCAGCAGTGAAGCTAGACGTGGCGGCCAAGAGACCCAGTACTTC,CASSEARRGGQETQYF
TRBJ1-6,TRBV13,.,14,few,TGTGCCAGCAGCTTAGGCCGTCTTAATTCACCCCTCCACTTT,CASSLGRLNSPLHF
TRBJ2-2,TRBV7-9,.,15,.,TGTGCCAGCAGTCCTGAGACGGGAGCTGGCGGGGAGCTGTTTTTT,CASSPETGAGGELFF
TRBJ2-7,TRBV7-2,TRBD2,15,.,TGTGCCAGCAGCATAGCGGGGACTAGATTCCACGAGCAGTACTTC,CASSIAGTRFHEQYF
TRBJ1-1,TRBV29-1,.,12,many,TGCAGCGTGGACGATTGGAAGACTGAAGCTTTCTTT,CSVDDWKTEAFF
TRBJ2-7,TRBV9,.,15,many,TGTGCCAGCAGCGTAGAAGGAAGTCTTTTCGACGAGCAGTACTTC,CASSVEGSLFDEQYF
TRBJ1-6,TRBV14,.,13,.,TGTGCCAGCAGCCAAAACGTCGCTTCACCCCTCCACTTT,CASSQNVASPLHF
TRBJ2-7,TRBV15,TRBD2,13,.,TGTGCCACCAGCAGGGGACTAGCGGGAGAGCAGTACTTC,CATSRGLAGEQYF
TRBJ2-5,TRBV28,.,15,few,TGTGCCAGCATTGACCGGGGGCTAACTGGGAAGACCCAGTACTTC,CASIDRGLTGKTQYF
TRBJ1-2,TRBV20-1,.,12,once,TGCAGTGCTAGCCAGGGTCCCTATGGCTACACCTTC,CSASQGPYGYTF
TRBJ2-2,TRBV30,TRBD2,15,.,TGTGCCTGGAGTACGGCGGGAGATCTAACCGGGGAGCTGTTTTTT,CAWSTAGDLTGELFF
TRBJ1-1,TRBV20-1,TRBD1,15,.,TGCAGTGCTAGGCGGACAGGGGGCGGGAGCACTGAAGCTTTCTTT,CSARRTGGGSTEAFF
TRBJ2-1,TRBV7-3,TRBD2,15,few,TGTGCCGGCAGCTTGGGGCTAGCGGGAGTCAATGAGCAGTTCTTC,CAGSLGLAGVNEQFF
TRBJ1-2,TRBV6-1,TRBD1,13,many,TGTGCCAGCAGTGAACAGGGGGTCTATGGCTACACCTTC,CASSEQGVYGYTF
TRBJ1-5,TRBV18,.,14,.,TGTGCCAGCCCACCCCGGGAGTTACGGCAGCCCCAGCATTTT,CASPPRELRQPQHF
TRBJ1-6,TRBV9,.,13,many,TGTGCCAGCAGCGTAGATTGGGGTTCACCCCTCCACTTT,CASSVDWGSPLHF
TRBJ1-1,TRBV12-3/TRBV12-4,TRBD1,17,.,TGTGCCAGCAGTCCCTTTACAGGGGTGAGGAGTGGGACTGAAGCTTTCTTT,CASSPFTGVRSGTEAFF